This T cell receptor (beta chain) stems from a study of Graves' ophthalmopathy and Graves' hyperthyroidism. This CDR3 has 16 residues. Germline values: CDR1 SGHTA, CDR2 FQGTGA. Regarding the study as a whole: The study's model predicted ophthalmopathy progression at 70.59% sensitivity and about 72% specificity.

Scientists amplified the TCR beta CDR3 regions from RNA transcripts. Investigators did first-round RT-PCR with HTBI primers, then second-round multiplex PCR. TCRdb re-called the multiplex PCR reads through MiXCR, storing one row per CDR3 protein. The sample lists about 700,000 distinct CDR3 sequences; 40% were seen once. Concerning this clonotype itself: Its antigen is undetermined. Possible read error: a much larger clone is one base away.

This TCR came from an adult man with Graves' ophthalmopathy. The sequenced material came from peripheral blood. The chain couples TRBV7-3 to TRBJ2-5; weak D call: TRBD1 (5 bases). This CDR3 reads CASSLERHRSRETQHF. The CDR3 DNA reads TGTGCCAGCAGCTTAGAACGTCACAGGTCGAGAGAGACCCAGCACTTC.